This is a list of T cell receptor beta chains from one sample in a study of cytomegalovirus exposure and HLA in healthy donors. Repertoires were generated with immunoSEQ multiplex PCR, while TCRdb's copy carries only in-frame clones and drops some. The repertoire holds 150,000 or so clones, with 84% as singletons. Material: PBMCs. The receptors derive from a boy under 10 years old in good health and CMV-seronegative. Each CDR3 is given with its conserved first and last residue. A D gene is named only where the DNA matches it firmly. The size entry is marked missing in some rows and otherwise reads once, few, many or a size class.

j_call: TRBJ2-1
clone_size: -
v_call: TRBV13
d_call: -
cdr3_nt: TGTGCCAGCAGCTTAGGCCCCCTGACTCCCAGGGATGAGCAGTTCTTC
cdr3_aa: CASSLGPLTPRDEQFF

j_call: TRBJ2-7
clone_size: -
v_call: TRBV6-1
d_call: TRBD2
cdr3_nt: TGTGCCAGCACATCCCTAGCGGGAGGATCCTACGAGCAGTACTTC
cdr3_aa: CASTSLAGGSYEQYF

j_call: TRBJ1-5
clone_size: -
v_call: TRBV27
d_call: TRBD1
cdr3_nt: TGTGCCAGCAGCTCCGGGACAGGGGGCGGTCAGCCCCAGCATTTT
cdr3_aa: CASSSGTGGGQPQHF

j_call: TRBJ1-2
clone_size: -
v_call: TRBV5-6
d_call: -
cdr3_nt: TGTGCCAGCACCTGGGAGACTACTAACTATGGCTACACCTTC
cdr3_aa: CASTWETTNYGYTF

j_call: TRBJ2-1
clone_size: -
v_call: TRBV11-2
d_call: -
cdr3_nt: TGTGCCAGCAGCTTATTAGGGAGTGGCTACAATGAGCAGTTCTTC
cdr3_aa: CASSLLGSGYNEQFF

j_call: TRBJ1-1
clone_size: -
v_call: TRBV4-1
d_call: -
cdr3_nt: TGCGCCAGCAGCCAAGAAAGACAGGCGAACACTGAAGCTTTCTTT
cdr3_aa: CASSQERQANTEAFF

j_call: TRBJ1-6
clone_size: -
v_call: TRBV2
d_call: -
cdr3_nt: TGTGCCAGCAGCGCTATAGTAAATTCACCCCTCCACTTT
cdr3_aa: CASSAIVNSPLHF

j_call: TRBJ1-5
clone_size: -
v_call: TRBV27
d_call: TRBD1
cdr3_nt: TGTGCCAGCAGTCCACTTGACAGGGACAATCAGCCCCAGCATTTT
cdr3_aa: CASSPLDRDNQPQHF

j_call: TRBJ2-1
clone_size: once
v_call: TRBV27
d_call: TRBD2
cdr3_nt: TGTGCCACCAGACCTAGCGGAGGGAATAATGAGCAGTTCTTC
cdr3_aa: CATRPSGGNNEQFF

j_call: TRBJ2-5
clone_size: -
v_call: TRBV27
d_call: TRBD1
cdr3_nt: TGTGCCAGCAACACGAGGACAGGGGGTAAGGTTCGGGAGACCCAGTACTTC
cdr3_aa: CASNTRTGGKVRETQYF

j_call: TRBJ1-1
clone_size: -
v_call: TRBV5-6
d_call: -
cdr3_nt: TGTGCCAGCAGCTTGTTCCAGGGGTGGAACACTGAAGCTTTCTTT
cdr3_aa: CASSLFQGWNTEAFF

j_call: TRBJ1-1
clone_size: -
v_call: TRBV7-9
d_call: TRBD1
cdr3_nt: TGTGCCAGCAGCCCTTCCCGGGGGACAGGGACGGGTGAAGCTTTCTTT
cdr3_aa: CASSPSRGTGTGEAFF

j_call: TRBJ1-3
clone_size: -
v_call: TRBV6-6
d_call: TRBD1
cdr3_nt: TGTGCCAGCAGTCTTGGACAGGCTGGAAACACCATATATTTT
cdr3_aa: CASSLGQAGNTIYF

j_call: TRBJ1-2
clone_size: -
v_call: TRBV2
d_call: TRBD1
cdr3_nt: TGTGCCAGCAGCCCTGACAGGGGGTTCATCGGTGGCTACACCTTC
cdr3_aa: CASSPDRGFIGGYTF

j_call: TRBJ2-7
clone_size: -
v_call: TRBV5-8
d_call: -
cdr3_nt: TGTGCCAGCAGCTTCCGGGGATCCTACGAGCAGTACTTC
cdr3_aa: CASSFRGSYEQYF

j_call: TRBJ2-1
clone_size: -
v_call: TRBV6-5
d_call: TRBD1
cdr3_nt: TGTGCCAGCAGTTCCTTGGACAGGGACGGCTACAATGAGCAGTTCTTC
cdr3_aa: CASSSLDRDGYNEQFF

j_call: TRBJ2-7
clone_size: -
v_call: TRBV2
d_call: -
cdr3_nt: TGTGCCAGCAGTGATTTGGGGGCCGAGCAGTACTTC
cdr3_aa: CASSDLGAEQYF

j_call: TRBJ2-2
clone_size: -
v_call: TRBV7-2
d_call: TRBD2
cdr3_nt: TGTGCCAGCAGCACTAGCGTCCCCCTCCCCGGGGAGCTGTTTTTT
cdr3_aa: CASSTSVPLPGELFF

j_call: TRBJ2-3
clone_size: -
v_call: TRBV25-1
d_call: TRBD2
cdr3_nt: TGTGCCAGCAGTGCGGCTAGCGGTAGCACAGATACGCAGTATTTT
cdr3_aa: CASSAASGSTDTQYF

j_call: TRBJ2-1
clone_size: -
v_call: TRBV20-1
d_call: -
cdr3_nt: TGCAGTGCTAGCCGAGTCAATGAGCAGTTCTTC
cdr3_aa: CSASRVNEQFF

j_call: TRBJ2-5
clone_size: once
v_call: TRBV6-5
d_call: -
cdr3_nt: TGTGCCAGCAGTCCTCCCTTAGGGGCCCAGTACTTC
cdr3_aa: CASSPPLGAQYF

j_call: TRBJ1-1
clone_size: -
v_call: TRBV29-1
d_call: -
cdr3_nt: TGCAGCGCCACGCTCGGGGGAAACACTGAAGCTTTCTTT
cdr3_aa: CSATLGGNTEAFF

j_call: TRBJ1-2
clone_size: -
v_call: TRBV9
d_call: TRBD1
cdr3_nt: TGTGCCAGCAGATCCGAGACAGGGATAGATGGCTACACCTTC
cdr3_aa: CASRSETGIDGYTF

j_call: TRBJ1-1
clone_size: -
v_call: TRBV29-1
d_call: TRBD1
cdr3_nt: TGCAGCGTTTCTTCAGGGGGGTTTGAAGCTTTCTTT
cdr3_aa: CSVSSGGFEAFF

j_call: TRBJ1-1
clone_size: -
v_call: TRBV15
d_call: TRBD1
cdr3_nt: TGTGCCACCAGCAACCTTAAGGGGGCGGACACTGAAGCTTTCTTT
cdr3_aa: CATSNLKGADTEAFF

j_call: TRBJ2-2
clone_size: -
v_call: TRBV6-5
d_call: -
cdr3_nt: TGTGCCAGCAGTTACGAAGAGGGAGCCACCGGGGAGCTGTTTTTT
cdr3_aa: CASSYEEGATGELFF

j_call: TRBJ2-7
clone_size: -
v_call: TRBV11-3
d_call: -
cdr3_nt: TGTGCCAGCAGCTTTCGGAGGGGCGCCGAGCAGTACTTC
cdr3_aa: CASSFRRGAEQYF

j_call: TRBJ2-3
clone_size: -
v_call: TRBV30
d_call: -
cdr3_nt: TGTGCCTGGAGTGTACTAAGCCACACAGATACGCAGTATTTT
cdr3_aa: CAWSVLSHTDTQYF

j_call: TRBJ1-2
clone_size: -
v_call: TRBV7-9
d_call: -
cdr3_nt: TGTGCCAGCAGCTTAGTAGAGCCGGGGGACTATGGCTACACCTTC
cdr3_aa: CASSLVEPGDYGYTF

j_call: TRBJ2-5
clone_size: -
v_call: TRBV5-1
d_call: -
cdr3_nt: TGCGCCAGCAGCTTGTTGGAGCAAGAGACCCAGTACTTC
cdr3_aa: CASSLLEQETQYF

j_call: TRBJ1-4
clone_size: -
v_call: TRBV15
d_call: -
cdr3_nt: TGTGCCACCAGCAGAGATAAACAGATGGAAAAACTGTTTTTT
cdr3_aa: CATSRDKQMEKLFF

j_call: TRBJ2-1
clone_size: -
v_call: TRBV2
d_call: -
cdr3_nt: TGTGCCAGCACCCTTTACAATGAGCAGTTCTTC
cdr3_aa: CASTLYNEQFF

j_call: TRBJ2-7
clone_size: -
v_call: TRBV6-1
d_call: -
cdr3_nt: TGCGCGACAAATTCCTACGAGCAGTACTTC
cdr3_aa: CATNSYEQYF

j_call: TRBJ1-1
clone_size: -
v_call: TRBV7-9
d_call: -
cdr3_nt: TGTGCCAGCAGCTTAAGGGCAGGGGCTGAAGCTTTCTTT
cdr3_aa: CASSLRAGAEAFF

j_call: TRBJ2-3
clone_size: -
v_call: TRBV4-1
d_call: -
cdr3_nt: TGCGCCAGCAGCGACATGTGGACTCAGATCACAGATACGCAGTATTTT
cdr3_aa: CASSDMWTQITDTQYF

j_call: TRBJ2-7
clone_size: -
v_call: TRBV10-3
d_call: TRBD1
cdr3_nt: TGTGCCATCACCATGGACAGGGGGGCCTACGAGCAGTACTTC
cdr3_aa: CAITMDRGAYEQYF

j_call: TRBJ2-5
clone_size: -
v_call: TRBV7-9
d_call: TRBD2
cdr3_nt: TGTGCCAGCAGCCAGACTAGCGGGGGAGAGACCCAGTACTTC
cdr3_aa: CASSQTSGGETQYF

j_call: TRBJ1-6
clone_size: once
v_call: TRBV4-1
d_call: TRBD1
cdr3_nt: TGCGCCAGCAGCCAAGCGGCGGACAGGGCTGTTAGAGGGAATAATTCACCCCTCCACTTT
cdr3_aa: CASSQAADRAVRGNNSPLHF

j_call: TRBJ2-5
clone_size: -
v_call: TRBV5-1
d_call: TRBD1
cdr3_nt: TGCGCCAGCAGCTTGGAGACAGGGCGGGAGACCCAGTACTTC
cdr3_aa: CASSLETGRETQYF

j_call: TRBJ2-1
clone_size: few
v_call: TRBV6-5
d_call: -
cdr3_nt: TGTGCCAGCAGTTACTCTCGGGAGCCCCGGTACAATGAGCAGTTCTTC
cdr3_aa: CASSYSREPRYNEQFF